This TCR beta chain emerged from a study of cytomegalovirus exposure and HLA in healthy donors. At the level of the study: In an earlier analysis, 117 million unique TCR beta sequences were found from some 180 million T cells. Overall study results and limits: Per published reports, the classifier diagnosed cytomegalovirus status with high specificity and sensitivity.

This CDR3 is 14 amino acids long. With 6 bases clipped from V and 6 bases from J, the junction kept 4 bases outside the gene matches. The V gene's germline CDR1 is ENHRY and CDR2 SYGVKD. Points on this clone: Its antigen is still unknown.

Primers for the PCR totalled 60 Vbeta and 13 Jbeta. Here immunoSEQ multiplex PCR was the method, and the copy in TCRdb shows in-frame clones only, minus some. The sample consists of 150,000 or so clones, 65% to 80% of them appearing once. This clonotype was sampled from a man aged 18 to 30 in good health and CMV-seronegative. The sample taken for sequencing was PBMCs. V is TRBV10-3 and J is TRBJ1-6, with TRBD1 matching over 8 bases. The CDR3 region has the DNA TGTGCCATCAGCCTGACAGGGGTTAATTCACCCCTCCACTTT. Protein sequence: CAISLTGVNSPLHF.